Shown below are 4 T cell receptor beta chains from a single sample sequenced in a study of brain T cells in children with intractable seizures. The data were produced by immunoSEQ multiplex PCR, yet TCRdb's version contains in-frame clones alone and is incomplete. The profile shows some 41,000 clones, 90% of them singletons. Sequenced here: peripheral blood, sampled at surgery. The receptors originated from a girl aged 2 to 10 with tuberous sclerosis and intractable seizures.

The rearrangement uses TRBV30 and TRBJ2-3, with 12 bases aligning to TRBD2. The trim removed 1 base at V and 2 bases at J, leaving 1 base unmatched. The CDR3 is 15 amino acids. Per the germline V gene, CDR1 is GTSNPN and CDR2 is SVGIG (reference sequence). The CDR3 nucleotides are TGTGCCTGGAGTGGACTAGCGGGGGACACAGATACGCAGTATTTT. Its translation is CAWSGLAGDTDTQYF. The full variable domain, rest sourced from reference TRBV30 and TRBJ2-3, is SQTIHQWPATLVQPVGSPLSLECTVEGTSNPNLYWYRQAAGRGLQLLFYSVGIGQISSEVPQNLSASRPQDRQFILSSKKLLLSDSGFYLCAWSGLAGDTDTQYFGPGTRLTVL.

In regard to this clone: At one end the junction does not follow the germline gene, possibly because of a read error. The gene calls are TRBV27 and TRBJ2-1; the match to TRBD2 covers 14 bases. Germline values: CDR1 MNHEY, CDR2 SMNVEV (reference sequence). The CDR3 runs 17 residues. The CDR3 DNA is TGTGCCAGCAGTATATCAACCCCTGGACTAGCGGGGGGTGAGCAGTTCTTC. This encodes CASSISTPGLAGGEQFF.

The chain uses TRBV4-1 and TRBJ1-6; D may be TRBD1 (5 bases). The V gene's germline CDR1 is MGHRA and CDR2 YSYEKL. The germline V and J ends were trimmed by 1 base and 7 bases, with 5 bases remaining between them. This CDR3 contains 13 residues. CDR3 bases: TGCGCCAGCAGCCAAGGGACAAATTCACCCCTCCACTTT. Translated, it gives CASSQGTNSPLHF.

The chain has TRBV10-2 and TRBJ2-4, with 7 bases lining up with TRBD2. J lost 1 base, V lost 1 base, and 4 bases had no gene match. Looked up from germline, CDR1 is WSHSY and CDR2 is SAAADI. The CDR3 consists of 16 residues. The CDR3 is CASSEFGGWAKNIQYF. The DNA of the CDR3 is TGCGCCAGCAGTGAGTTCGGGGGGTGGGCCAAAAACATTCAGTACTTC.